Presented here are 16 T cell receptor beta chains from one specimen sequenced in a study of blood T cell repertoires in COVID-19. Data came from immunoSEQ multiplex PCR; TCRdb stores just in-frame clones and leaves some out. The sample records roughly 280,000 clones, about nine tenths being singletons. Sequenced sample: PBMCs or T cells enriched from blood (not recorded which). These receptors originate from a woman in her 50s who had recovered from COVID-19.

This clone was counted a single time. The chain uses TRBV27 and TRBJ1-6, with unresolved D. Trimming removed 2 bases from V and 4 bases from J, with 12 bases in between. This CDR3 has 16 residues. CDR1 and CDR2 from the germline V gene are MNHEY and SMNVEV (reference sequence). The DNA of the CDR3 is TGTGCCAGCAGTTTAATGAGGGAGAGTTATAATTCACCCCTCCACTTT. Its protein is CASSLMRESYNSPLHF.

This chain links TRBV5-1 with TRBJ2-2; 13 bases fit TRBD2. Per the germline V gene, CDR1 is SGHRS and CDR2 is YFSETQ. Unmatched junction bases numbered 1, after V lost 2 bases and J lost 6 bases. The CDR3 is 15 amino acids. The CDR3 sequence: CASSLLAGGPGELFF. The CDR3 DNA is TGCGCCAGCAGCTTACTAGCGGGAGGGCCCGGGGAGCTGTTTTTT. The full variable domain, in which reference TRBV5-1 and TRBJ2-2 provide the parts outside the CDR3, is KAGVTQTPRYLIKTRGQQVTLSCSPISGHRSVSWYQQTPGQGLQFLFEYFSETQRNKGNFPGRFSGRQFSNSRSEMNVSTLELGDSALYLCASSLLAGGPGELFFGEGSRLTVL.

The chain couples TRBV2 to TRBJ2-5; the match to TRBD2 covers 7 bases. The length of the CDR3 is 15 residues. Germline lookup yields CDR1 SNHLY and CDR2 FYNNEI. With 0 bases clipped from V and 5 bases from J, the junction kept 6 bases outside the gene matches. CDR3 loop: CASSEARGRSETQYF. The DNA for the CDR3 is TGTGCCAGCAGTGAAGCGCGCGGGAGAAGTGAGACCCAGTACTTC.

The chain has TRBV6-2 or TRBV6-3 and TRBJ1-6; 7 nucleotides line up with TRBD1. The CDR3 is 14 residues long. Germline CDR1 MNHEY, CDR2 SVGEGT. V was pared by 5 bases and J by 9 bases, with 7 bases of the junction left unmatched. The CDR3 DNA reads as TGTGCCAGCAGTCGCGGACAGGACTTTTCACCCCTCCACTTT. It specifies CASSRGQDFSPLHF.

The gene calls are TRBV11-2 and TRBJ2-7, with D possibly TRBD2 on 5 matching bases. V lost 7 bases, J lost 3 bases, and 19 bases lay in between. The CDR3 is 15 residues long. Per the germline V gene, CDR1 is SGHAT and CDR2 is FQNNGV. Here the CDR3 reads CASTLLGSGDYEQYF. The CDR3 nucleotides are TGTGCCAGCACACTGCTGGGGAGCGGCGACTACGAGCAGTACTTC.

The J gene is TRBJ2-1, the V gene TRBV11-3; TRBD1 matches 9 bases. The CDR3 is 15 residues long. Germline V CDR1 and CDR2: SGHNT, YENEEA. With 5 bases clipped from V and 7 bases from J, the junction kept 9 bases outside the gene matches. Written as DNA, the CDR3 is TGTGCCAGCAGCCAAACAGGGGGCAAATCGAATGAGCAGTTCTTC. Amino acids: CASSQTGGKSNEQFF.

This clone was seen at least ten times. The chain recombines TRBV7-2 with TRBJ2-7; tentatively, D is TRBD2 (6 bases). The CDR3 runs 16 residues. The V gene's germline CDR1 is SGHTA and CDR2 FQGNSA. The V gene lost 0 bases and the J gene lost 1 base, with 13 bases spanning the gap. The CDR3: CASSLAATSSSYEQYF. CDR3 DNA: TGTGCCAGCAGCTTAGCCGCGACTAGTAGTTCCTACGAGCAGTACTTC.

In this sample, this clone turned up a few times. The chain couples TRBV7-2 to TRBJ1-2; D is perhaps TRBD1 (6 bases). Between the trimmed V and J ends, which lost 1 base and 2 bases, there was a span of 8 bases. CDR3 length equals 14 residues. Germline V gene sequence: CDR1 SGHTA, CDR2 FQGNSA. CDR3 sequence: CASSLERGNYGYTF. In DNA, the CDR3 is TGTGCCAGCAGCTTAGAGAGGGGGAACTATGGCTACACCTTC.

This chain links TRBV11-2 with TRBJ2-3; 8 bases agree with TRBD2. J lost 2 bases, V lost 2 bases, and 6 bases had no gene match. CDR3 size: 16 residues. Per germline, CDR1 SGHAT and CDR2 FQNNGV. CDR3 sequence: CASSLLGLAYTDTQYF. The CDR3 DNA reads as TGTGCCAGCAGCTTACTTGGACTAGCTTACACAGATACGCAGTATTTT.

This rearrangement joins TRBV28 to TRBJ1-1; 7 bases are shared with TRBD1. From germline, CDR1 is MDHEN and CDR2 SYDVKM. This CDR3 is 13 amino acids long. Trimming cost V 4 bases and J 8 bases; bases outside gene matches: 7. CDR3 nucleotides: TGTGCCAGCAGTTCCCTTCGACAGGGCGAAGCTTTCTTT. Translated: CASSSLRQGEAFF.

J is TRBJ1-4 and V is TRBV10-3; maybe TRBD1 (6 bases). The germline V and J ends were trimmed by 4 bases and 3 bases, with 15 bases remaining between them. CDR1 and CDR2 from the germline V gene are ENHRY and SYGVKD. This CDR3 has 16 residues. CDR3 residues: CAISGNTGLANEKLFF. The CDR3 region has the DNA TGTGCCATCAGTGGAAATACAGGGTTGGCTAATGAAAAACTGTTTTTT.

The chain joins TRBV7-2 to TRBJ2-4; 12 nucleotides align to TRBD2. The V gene end was trimmed by 2 bases and the J gene end by 3 bases; junction bases not matched to a gene: 5. The V gene's germline CDR1 is SGHTA and CDR2 FQGNSA. This CDR3 comprises 17 residues. The CDR3: CASSLLAGGILKNIQYF. The CDR3 DNA reads as TGTGCCAGCAGCTTACTAGCGGGAGGGATACTCAAAAACATTCAGTACTTC.

The V call is TRBV19, the J call TRBJ2-5, with D possibly matching TRBD1 (6 bases). V dropped 3 bases and J dropped 1 base, with 15 bases sitting between them. The V gene's germline CDR1 is LNHDA and CDR2 SQIVND (reference sequence). This CDR3 comprises 16 residues. CDR3 in amino acids: CASSIGQQGSQETQYF. The CDR3 DNA reads as TGTGCCAGTAGTATCGGCCAGCAGGGGAGCCAAGAGACCCAGTACTTC.

This rearrangement joins TRBV7-3 to TRBJ2-1; D call uncertain. CDR3 length: 17 residues. The germline V gene has CDR1 SGHTA and CDR2 FQGTGA. With 1 base removed from V and 0 bases from J, the gap between germline ends came to 13 bases. The CDR3 here is CASSLIPTTNSYNEQFF. The CDR3 DNA is TGTGCCAGCAGCTTAATACCCACAACCAACTCCTACAATGAGCAGTTCTTC.

V and J are TRBV28 and TRBJ1-1, with D possibly matching TRBD1 (5 bases). The CDR3 has 14 residues. Germline loops: CDR1 MDHEN, CDR2 SYDVKM. The V end was cut by 6 bases, the J end by 0 bases, with 11 bases between. The DNA of the CDR3 is TGTGCCAGCAGGCTGGGGGGGATGAACACTGAAGCTTTCTTT. The encoded protein is CASRLGGMNTEAFF.

This rearrangement joins TRBV7-2 to TRBJ1-3; tentative D call: TRBD1 (5 bases). Germline V gene sequence: CDR1 SGHTA, CDR2 FQGNSA. Trimming left V 1 base short and J 0 bases short, with 10 bases between. The CDR3 spans 16 residues. This CDR3 reads CASSLVGLSSGNTIYF. Here the CDR3 DNA reads TGTGCCAGCAGCTTAGTGGGACTTAGCTCTGGAAACACCATATATTTT.